One sample yielded the 25 T cell receptor beta chains listed below, sequenced in a study of shared clonotypes between healthy human individuals. The data were produced by immunoSEQ multiplex PCR, yet TCRdb's version contains in-frame clones alone and is incomplete. Among some 2.1 million clones listed, 95% were seen once. The sequenced sample consisted of naive CD4+ T cells sorted from blood. Sample subset: CD45RA+ positively selected. These receptors were collected from a man aged 18 to 30 in good health.

The V call is TRBV5-1, the J call TRBJ1-3; D call uncertain. With 2 bases removed from V and 0 bases from J, the gap between germline ends came to 6 bases. In germline, CDR1 is SGHRS, CDR2 YFSETQ. The CDR3 spans 14 residues. The CDR3 region is CASSFGPSGNTIYF. The CDR3, as DNA: TGCGCCAGCAGCTTCGGACCCTCTGGAAACACCATATATTTT.

This chain joins TRBV4-1 and TRBJ1-1, with 9 bases identical to TRBD1. CDR3 size: 15 residues. Trimming removed 3 bases from V and 5 bases from J; junction bases left unmatched: 7. Germline CDR1 MGHRA, CDR2 YSYEKL. DNA of the CDR3: TGCGCCAGCAGCCACCCGGGACAGGGAGTAACTGAAGCTTTCTTT. The encoded protein is CASSHPGQGVTEAFF.

This chain connects TRBV9 to TRBJ2-3; TRBD1 aligns across 9 bases. V shed 3 bases and J 4 bases; nucleotides not matched to a gene: 9. The germline V gene has CDR1 SGDLS and CDR2 YYNGEE. CDR3 length equals 16 residues. The CDR3 loop reads CASSADRDRVSDTQYF. The CDR3 nucleotides read TGTGCCAGCAGCGCGGACCGGGACAGGGTTTCAGATACGCAGTATTTT.

This clone appeared once. The CDR3 DNA is TGTGCCAGCAGTGAAGAGGGGGGCAATCAGCCCCAGCATTTT. It yields the protein CASSEEGGNQPQHF. This chain joins TRBV6-1 and TRBJ1-5; D might be TRBD1 (6 bases). The CDR3 is made up of 14 amino acids. The germline gives CDR1 MNHNS, CDR2 SASEGT. V lost 1 base and J lost 2, with 6 bases in between.

Only one count was recorded for this clone. The CDR3 bases are TGTGCCAGCAGGGATCAGAGCTCCTACGAGCAGTACTTC. Protein: CASRDQSSYEQYF. This sequence joins TRBV5-6 and TRBJ2-7, with D hard to call. V was shortened by 5 bases and J by 0 bases, with 9 bases between the two germline ends. Germline V gene sequence: CDR1 SGHDT, CDR2 YYEEEE. The CDR3 is made up of 13 amino acids.

The chain carries TRBV7-9 and TRBJ1-1; weak D call: TRBD1 (6 bases). There are 16 residues in the CDR3. CDR1 is SEHNR and CDR2 is FQNEAQ in the germline V gene (reference sequence). The V gene lost 6 bases and the J gene lost 1 base, with 18 bases spanning the gap. The CDR3 DNA is TGTGCCAGCAGTCCTGGATGGCAGGGGCCGAACACTGAAGCTTTCTTT. This encodes CASSPGWQGPNTEAFF.

The genes are TRBV5-1 and TRBJ2-2; weak D call: TRBD1 (6 bases). This CDR3 has 17 amino acids. The germline V and J ends were trimmed by 0 bases and 6 bases, with 18 bases remaining between them. Germline-derived CDR1 and CDR2 are SGHRS and YFSETQ. This chain's CDR3 is CASSLEDGQSRSGELFF. The CDR3 DNA is TGCGCCAGCAGCTTGGAGGATGGACAGTCCCGTTCCGGGGAGCTGTTTTTT.

V usage is TRBV2 and J usage is TRBJ2-3; D possibly matches TRBD1 or TRBD2 (7 bases each). Germline-derived CDR1 and CDR2 are SNHLY and FYNNEI. With 7 bases removed from V and 0 bases from J, the gap between germline ends came to 14 bases. This CDR3 spans 15 amino acids. CDR3 sequence reads: CASTAGGVSTDTQYF. The CDR3 DNA reads as TGTGCCAGCACCGCAGGGGGGGTTAGCACAGATACGCAGTATTTT. Looking up the rest from reference TRBV2 and TRBJ2-3 gives the full variable domain: EPEVTQTPSHQVTQMGQEVILRCVPISNHLYFYWYRQILGQKVEFLVSFYNNEISEKSEIFDDQFSVERPDGSNFTLKIRSTKLEDSAMYFCASTAGGVSTDTQYFGPGTRLTVL.

The chain combines TRBV7-2 with TRBJ2-3; tentatively, D is TRBD2 (6 bases). Germline lookup yields CDR1 SGHTA and CDR2 FQGNSA. With 4 bases removed from V and 5 bases from J, the gap between germline ends came to 13 bases. This CDR3 contains 14 residues. Here the CDR3 DNA reads TGTGCCAGCAGCTCTGATCGGGGGATAGATACGCAGTATTTT. Translation: CASSSDRGIDTQYF.

This chain joins TRBV20-1 and TRBJ2-5; D may be TRBD2 (5 bases). This CDR3 is built from 11 residues. Germline CDR1 and CDR2: DFQATT and SNEGSKA (reference sequence). The ends were cut back, 0 bases at V and 7 bases at J, with 6 bases in the middle. The CDR3 bases are TGCAGTGCTAGAGAAAGCGGGACCCAGTACTTC. Protein: CSARESGTQYF.

Of note for this clone: The identical CDR3 is also encoded by other nucleotide sequences in the sample. J is TRBJ2-7 and V is TRBV28; D may be TRBD1 (7 bases). From germline, CDR1 is MDHEN and CDR2 SYDVKM. The V gene lost 1 base and the J gene lost 1 base, with 11 bases spanning the gap. This CDR3 contains 15 residues. CDR3 sequence: CASSLLAGGSYEQYF. The DNA for the CDR3 is TGTGCCAGCAGTTTATTAGCAGGGGGGTCCTACGAGCAGTACTTC. Based on the CDR3 plus reference TRBV28 and TRBJ2-7, the full variable domain is DVKVTQSSRYLVKRTGEKVFLECVQDMDHENMFWYRQDPGLGLRLIYFSYDVKMKEKGDIPEGYSVSREKKERFSLILESASTNQTSMYLCASSLLAGGSYEQYFGPGTRLTVT.

This chain uses TRBV4-3 with TRBJ1-4; no clear D. There are 13 residues in the CDR3. Trimming took off 0 bases at V and 7 bases at J, with 6 bases between the two ends. The V gene's germline CDR1 is LGHNA and CDR2 YSLEER. Written as DNA, the CDR3 is TGCGCCAGCAGCCAAGAAATGTCTGAAAAACTGTTTTTT. This codes for CASSQEMSEKLFF.

The chain uses TRBV7-9 and TRBJ1-1, with 9 bases identical to TRBD1. This CDR3 is 13 amino acids long. Trimming cost V 0 bases and J 11 bases; bases outside gene matches: 4. CDR1 is SEHNR, CDR2 FQNEAQ, per germline (reference sequence). The CDR3 DNA reads as TGTGCCAGCAGCTTAGCGGGACAGGGTTCGGCTTTCTTT. It codes for CASSLAGQGSAFF.

This sequence joins TRBV19 and TRBJ2-4; weak D call: TRBD2 (6 bases). V gave up 9 bases and J gave up 5 bases, with 14 bases separating them. The CDR3 consists of 13 residues. Germline V gene sequence: CDR1 LNHDA, CDR2 SQIVND (reference sequence). The CDR3 spells CASRGSGENIQYF. CDR3 DNA sequence: TGTGCCAGCCGCGGGTCGGGGGAAAACATTCAGTACTTC.

This chain uses TRBV5-1 with TRBJ1-2; possibly TRBD1 for D (5 bases). V was pared by 1 base and J by 6 bases, with 10 bases between. The length of the CDR3 is 13 residues. Germline assignment: CDR1 SGHRS and CDR2 YFSETQ. Here the CDR3 DNA reads TGCGCCAGCAGCTTGAGCCAGGGAGATGGCTACACCTTC. Protein sequence: CASSLSQGDGYTF.

The CDR3 sequence: CASSPGLPTNEQFF. Written as DNA, the CDR3 is TGTGCCAGCTCACCAGGGCTACCTACCAATGAGCAGTTCTTC. The chain is built from TRBV18 and TRBJ2-1, with D unresolved. CDR1 and CDR2 (germline): KGHSH, LQKENI. Deletions cut 2 bases from V and 6 bases from J, with 11 bases between. CDR3 length: 14 amino acids.

V and J are TRBV6-4 and TRBJ1-2; 7 nucleotides match TRBD1. CDR1 is MRHNA and CDR2 is SNTAGT in the germline V gene. CDR3 length: 14 amino acids. Trimming took 3 bases from V and 9 from J; bases not matched to a gene: 10. This chain's CDR3 is CASSEGGQSNRYTF. CDR3 coding DNA: TGTGCCAGCAGTGAGGGGGGACAGAGTAATCGCTACACCTTC.

V gene TRBV18 combines with J gene TRBJ2-5; either TRBD1 or TRBD2 may fit D (5 bases each). CDR1 and CDR2 (germline): KGHSH, LQKENI. V gave up 2 bases and J gave up 5 bases, with 15 bases separating them. This CDR3 has 15 amino acids. The CDR3, as DNA: TGTGCCAGCTCACCAGGCCTTGGGGGTACGGAGACCCAGTACTTC. Translated, it gives CASSPGLGGTETQYF.

This chain joins TRBV6-6 and TRBJ1-2; D may be TRBD1 (6 bases). CDR3 length: 13 amino acids. V was trimmed by 6 bases and J by 7 bases, leaving 15 bases between them. In germline, CDR1 is MNHNY, CDR2 SVGAGI (reference sequence). The CDR3 nucleotides read TGTGCCAGCAGCCTAACAGGGTTCGGTGGCTACACCTTC. The encoded protein is CASSLTGFGGYTF.

The chain uses TRBV5-4 and TRBJ2-7, with 9 positions matching TRBD1. The germline gives CDR1 SGHNT, CDR2 YYREEE (reference sequence). The junction had 12 bases not matched to a gene; V was cut back by 4 bases and J by 4 bases. There are 16 residues in the CDR3. This CDR3 is CASSLPGQGFFYEQYF. In DNA form, the CDR3 reads TGTGCCAGCAGCCTGCCGGGACAGGGTTTTTTTTACGAGCAGTACTTC.

Turning to this clone: Other DNA sequences in this specimen translate into the identical CDR3. The chain couples TRBV27 to TRBJ2-7, with D hard to call. The V gene lost 5 bases and the J gene lost 3 bases, with 5 bases spanning the gap. This CDR3 contains 11 residues. Germline V gene sequence: CDR1 MNHEY, CDR2 SMNVEV (reference sequence). The CDR3 reads CASSDFYEQYF. The CDR3 bases are TGTGCCAGCAGTGACTTCTACGAGCAGTACTTC.

The genes are TRBV7-2 and TRBJ2-7; D perhaps matches TRBD1 (6 bases). This CDR3 contains 14 residues. The germline gives CDR1 SGHTA, CDR2 FQGNSA. V was shortened by 1 base and J by 5 bases, with 12 bases between the two germline ends. CDR3 sequence (DNA): TGTGCCAGCAGCTTAGGGTCAGGGGCAAACGAGCAGTACTTC. This gives the protein CASSLGSGANEQYF.

This rearrangement joins TRBV6-6 to TRBJ1-1; D is ambiguous. In germline, CDR1 is MNHNY, CDR2 SVGAGI (reference sequence). The CDR3 contains 11 residues. The V end lost 2 bases, the J end lost 10 bases, and 8 bases lay between the germline ends. The CDR3 sequence is CASSYVKGAFF. CDR3 in DNA: TGTGCCAGCAGTTACGTTAAGGGAGCTTTCTTT.

V is TRBV6-6 and J is TRBJ1-1; D not certain. The CDR3 has 13 amino acids. The V end lost 5 bases, the J end lost 2 bases, and 9 bases lay between the germline ends. Germline V gene data show CDR1 as MNHNY and CDR2 as SVGAGI (reference sequence). The DNA for the CDR3 is TGTGCCAGCAGTCTACGGGTTAACACTGAAGCTTTCTTT. Its translation: CASSLRVNTEAFF.

This chain uses TRBV2 with TRBJ1-6, with TRBD1 matching over 9 bases. The germline V gene encodes CDR1 SNHLY and CDR2 FYNNEI. The CDR3 runs 15 residues. Trimming at V came to 5 bases and at J to 5 bases, leaving 4 bases not matched to a gene. CDR3 nucleotide sequence: TGTGCCAGCAGTTCCCGGGACAGGGATAATTCACCCCTCCACTTT. This gives the protein CASSSRDRDNSPLHF.